This entry lists 21 T cell receptor beta chains sequenced from one sample in a study of blood T cell repertoires in COVID-19. Libraries were prepared by immunoSEQ multiplex PCR; TCRdb keeps only in-frame clonotypes and omits some of them. The top ten hold about 1.8% of the sample, which has under 110,000 clones, less than 85% seen once. The sample taken for sequencing was peripheral blood. These receptors were collected from a woman in her seventies with active or convalescent COVID-19.

The V call is TRBV2, the J call TRBJ1-2, with 8 bases lining up with TRBD1. The CDR3 has 13 amino acids. Germline V gene data show CDR1 as SNHLY and CDR2 as FYNNEI. Unmatched junction bases numbered 2, after V lost 6 bases and J lost 2 bases. CDR3 sequence (DNA): TGTGCCAGCAGAGGGGACAGGAACTATGGCTACACCTTC. Translated: CASRGDRNYGYTF.

The V call is TRBV28, the J call TRBJ1-2; a possible D gene is TRBD1 (6 bases). The ends were cut back, 3 bases at V and 2 bases at J, with 13 bases in the middle. The CDR3 loop spans 15 amino acids. Germline assignment: CDR1 MDHEN and CDR2 SYDVKM. The chain's CDR3 is CASSFGLGQNYGYTF. In nucleotides, the CDR3 is TGTGCCAGCAGTTTCGGGTTGGGACAAAACTATGGCTACACCTTC.

The rearrangement uses TRBV18 and TRBJ2-4; D possibly corresponds to TRBD1 (6 bases). Germline values: CDR1 KGHSH, CDR2 LQKENI. The CDR3 is 14 residues long. Trimming stripped 3 bases from V and 8 bases from J, with 14 bases between. The CDR3 loop reads CASSPRARGDIQYF. CDR3 bases: TGTGCCAGCTCACCCAGGGCCAGGGGAGACATTCAGTACTTC.

The J gene is TRBJ2-2, the V gene TRBV6-5; D perhaps matches TRBD1 (6 bases). Between the trimmed V and J ends, which lost 5 bases and 5 bases, there was a span of 9 bases. The CDR3 covers 13 residues. Germline assignment: CDR1 MNHEY and CDR2 SVGAGI. CDR3 DNA sequence: TGTGCCAGCAGTCGACAGGAGACCGGGGAGCTGTTTTTT. Residues: CASSRQETGELFF.

The chain combines TRBV5-1 with TRBJ2-3; D may be TRBD1 (6 bases). This CDR3 comprises 14 residues. The germline V gene has CDR1 SGHRS and CDR2 YFSETQ. The V end was cut by 1 base, the J end by 3 bases, with 9 bases between. The CDR3 nucleotides are TGCGCCAGCAGCTTGCTGGGGGCAACAGATACGCAGTATTTT. This codes for CASSLLGATDTQYF.

V and J are TRBV5-1 and TRBJ2-7, with 10 bases matching TRBD1. CDR3 size: 15 residues. V gave up 0 bases and J gave up 6 bases; unmatched junction bases: 6. The germline V gene has CDR1 SGHRS and CDR2 YFSETQ. The CDR3 bases are TGCGCCAGCAGCTTGGTGGGGACAGGGGTGGGCGAGCAGTACTTC. It is translated as CASSLVGTGVGEQYF.

The chain is built from TRBV7-3 and TRBJ1-1, with 10 bases that match TRBD1. The CDR3 is made up of 14 amino acids. V lost 6 bases, J lost 5 bases, and 6 bases stayed unmatched. Germline V gives CDR1 SGHTA, CDR2 FQGTGA. The CDR3 spells CASRKGQGETEAFF. In nucleotides, the CDR3 is TGTGCCAGCAGGAAAGGACAGGGGGAGACTGAAGCTTTCTTT.

The V call is TRBV28, the J call TRBJ2-1, with D tentatively TRBD2 (5 bases). Trimming stripped 2 bases from V and 7 bases from J, with 18 bases between. The germline V gene encodes CDR1 MDHEN and CDR2 SYDVKM. This CDR3 contains 16 residues. The CDR3 DNA reads as TGTGCCAGCAGTTTACCGGGTGGGAGTCCCTTTAATGAGCAGTTCTTC. Translated, it gives CASSLPGGSPFNEQFF.

The chain uses TRBV2 and TRBJ1-4, with D tentatively TRBD1 (6 bases). V lost 3 bases, J lost 12 bases, and 17 bases lay in between. The germline V gene has CDR1 SNHLY and CDR2 FYNNEI. CDR3 size: 14 residues. CDR3 loop: CASSDTIRGGELFF. Here the CDR3 DNA reads TGTGCCAGCAGTGACACGATTAGAGGGGGGGAACTGTTTTTT.

The rearrangement uses TRBV6-5 and TRBJ1-6; TRBD1 is a possible D gene (5 bases). This CDR3 region has 12 residues. V lost 6 bases and J 14 bases, leaving 14 bases between the germline ends. Germline V gene lookup returns CDR1 MNHEY and CDR2 SVGAGI. CDR3 in DNA: TGTGCCAGCAGGCAGGGTACGGGCACCCTCCACTTT. Protein sequence: CASRQGTGTLHF.

The chain combines TRBV7-8 with TRBJ2-2, with D tentatively TRBD2 (7 bases). Germline lookup yields CDR1 SGHVS and CDR2 FQNEAQ. V shed 0 bases and J shed 6 bases, with 14 bases lying between them. The CDR3 consists of 16 residues. CDR3 bases: TGTGCCAGCAGCTTAGCGGGGGGGCCTAAGGCCGGGGAGCTGTTTTTT. Amino acids: CASSLAGGPKAGELFF.

The CDR3 protein is CASRRTGDYYGYTF. CDR3 nucleotides: TGTGCCAGCAGGCGGACAGGGGACTACTATGGCTACACCTTC. The rearrangement joins TRBV6-5 to TRBJ1-2, with TRBD1 matching 9 bases. V gave up 6 bases and J gave up 3 bases; unmatched junction bases: 5. CDR1 and CDR2 from the germline V gene are MNHEY and SVGAGI. This CDR3 has 14 residues.

The chain links TRBV15 to TRBJ2-7; TRBD1 might be the D (6 bases). Germline V lookup: CDR1 LNHNV, CDR2 YYDKDF (reference sequence). The ends were cut back, 1 base at V and 7 bases at J, with 11 bases in the middle. CDR3 size: 13 residues. CDR3 coding DNA: TGTGCCACCAGCAGAGGCAGGGGACGAGAGCAGTACTTC. Translating it yields CATSRGRGREQYF.

As DNA, the CDR3 is TGTGCCAGCAGTGGGAGGAGGAGGGGCTCCTACAATGAGCAGTTCTTC. Amino acid sequence: CASSGRRRGSYNEQFF. The chain is built from TRBV28 and TRBJ2-1; maybe TRBD2 (6 bases). CDR1 is MDHEN, CDR2 SYDVKM, per germline. This CDR3 contains 16 residues. The V end was cut by 5 bases, the J end by 0 bases, with 14 bases between.

The genes are TRBV6-5 and TRBJ2-3, with TRBD1 as a possible D gene (5 bases). This CDR3 is built from 15 residues. Germline CDR1 MNHEY, CDR2 SVGAGI. V shed 6 bases and J shed 3 bases, with 16 bases lying between them. In DNA, the CDR3 is TGTGCCAGCAGCGTTCTTGGGGCAGTTACAGATACGCAGTATTTT. This encodes CASSVLGAVTDTQYF.

The V gene is TRBV5-8, the J gene TRBJ2-5, with D tentatively TRBD1 (6 bases). CDR1 is SGHTS and CDR2 is YDEGEE in the germline V gene. The ends were cut back, 0 bases at V and 2 bases at J, with 8 bases in the middle. This CDR3 has 14 residues. CDR3 nucleotides: TGTGCCAGCAGCTTGGGGGGACATCAAGAGACCCAGTACTTC. It is translated as CASSLGGHQETQYF.

V and J are TRBV4-2 and TRBJ2-2; TRBD2 matches 11 bases. The CDR3 covers 18 residues. Trimming removed 0 bases from V and 1 base from J; junction bases left unmatched: 4. CDR1 LGHNA and CDR2 YNFKEQ come from the germline V gene. CDR3 bases: TGTGCCAGCAGCCAAGAAGTAGCGGGGGGGTTGAACACCGGGGAGCTGTTTTTT. Translation: CASSQEVAGGLNTGELFF.

V gene TRBV5-5 combines with J gene TRBJ1-5; D might be TRBD1 (5 bases). V lost 1 base and J 6 bases, leaving 20 bases between the germline ends. The CDR3 has 17 amino acids. Per germline, CDR1 SGHKS and CDR2 YYEKEE (reference sequence). The CDR3: CASSLSGAAVPPQPQHF. CDR3 in DNA: TGTGCCAGCAGCTTGTCTGGGGCGGCAGTGCCGCCTCAGCCCCAGCATTTT.

The chain couples TRBV5-1 to TRBJ1-6, with TRBD1 matching over 7 bases. The CDR3 covers 17 residues. Germline V gene lookup returns CDR1 SGHRS and CDR2 YFSETQ. Losses at the gene ends were 0 bases for V and 0 bases for J; bases not matched to a gene: 3. The CDR3 loop is CASSLETGSSYNSPLHF. Here the CDR3 DNA reads TGCGCCAGCAGCTTGGAGACAGGGAGCTCCTATAATTCACCCCTCCACTTT.

This clone showed up just once. V usage is TRBV30 and J usage is TRBJ2-7, with 9 bases identical to TRBD2. V was pared by 0 bases and J by 6 bases, with 12 bases of the junction left unmatched. Germline lookup yields CDR1 GTSNPN and CDR2 SVGIG (reference sequence). This CDR3 is built from 16 residues. CDR3 protein: CAWSVKSASGTGEQYF. As DNA, the CDR3 is TGTGCCTGGAGTGTCAAGTCGGCTAGCGGGACTGGCGAGCAGTACTTC.

The sample holds a few counts of this clone. The rearrangement uses TRBV5-4 and TRBJ2-3; 12 bases align to TRBD2. In germline, CDR1 is SGHNT, CDR2 YYREEE (reference sequence). The CDR3 is made up of 15 amino acids. The trim removed 4 bases at V and 3 bases at J, leaving 3 bases unmatched. The DNA for the CDR3 is TGTGCCAGCAGCCAGACTAGCGGGAGAACAGATACGCAGTATTTT. Protein product: CASSQTSGRTDTQYF.